A selection of T cell receptor beta chains follows, all from one sample in a study of beta chain features in type 1 diabetes. Assay: immunoSEQ multiplex PCR; the TCRdb copy retains only in-frame clones and omits some. The sample lists about 650,000 clones, roughly an eighth occurring once. Sequencing was done on a sample of naive CD4+ T cells from blood. Receptor source: a man younger than 40 with type 1 diabetes. Each CDR3 is given with its conserved first and last residue. The order of the fields is J gene, V gene, clone size, D gene, CDR3 protein, CDR3 DNA. D genes are given only for firm matches. Not every row has a clone size; where given, it reads once, few, many or a size class.

TRBJ1-4 TRBV7-9 few NA CASRSRTANEKLFF TGTGCCAGCAGGAGTAGGACGGCTAATGAAAAACTGTTTTTT
TRBJ2-3 TRBV7-2 NA NA CASSLRQNSHTDTQYF TGTGCCAGCAGCCTCAGACAGAATAGCCATACGGATACGCAGTATTTT
TRBJ1-3 TRBV30 few NA CAWSVRPSSGNTIYF TGTGCCTGGAGTGTACGGCCAAGCTCTGGAAACACCATATATTTT
TRBJ2-7 TRBV7-2 NA TRBD2 CASSPPPGGYRGEQYF TGTGCCAGCAGCCCACCCCCCGGGGGGTATAGGGGTGAGCAGTACTTC
TRBJ2-1 TRBV9 few TRBD1 CASSVGTGTTEQFF TGTGCCAGCAGCGTAGGGACAGGGACAACTGAGCAGTTCTTC
TRBJ1-5 TRBV13 few NA CASSRGRHNSNQPQHF TGTGCCAGCAGCCGAGGACGGCATAATAGCAATCAGCCCCAGCATTTT
TRBJ1-6 TRBV28 NA NA CASRGSNSPLHF TGTGCCAGCCGGGGGTCCAATTCACCCCTCCACTTT
TRBJ2-7 TRBV7-9 NA TRBD1 CASRGTGWNEQYF TGTGCCAGCAGGGGGACAGGGTGGAACGAGCAGTACTTC
TRBJ2-3 TRBV5-1 NA NA CAGRDGVTDTQYF TGCGCCGGACGGGACGGCGTCACAGATACGCAGTATTTT
TRBJ1-4 TRBV4-3 NA NA CASSQDPRAGEKLFF TGCGCCAGCAGCCAAGACCCCCGCGCGGGTGAAAAACTGTTTTTT
TRBJ2-6 TRBV9 NA TRBD1 CASSARGTGASGANVLTF TGTGCCAGCAGTGCTCGGGGGACAGGGGCCTCTGGGGCCAACGTCCTGACTTTC
TRBJ2-1 TRBV6-1 NA TRBD2 CASSRGGAFIDEQFF TGTGCCAGCAGTCGCGGGGGGGCTTTTATTGATGAGCAGTTCTTC
TRBJ1-1 TRBV7-2 NA NA CASSLSPIPEAFF TGTGCCAGCAGCTTATCTCCGATTCCTGAAGCTTTCTTT
TRBJ1-5 TRBV6-1 few NA CASSEERDYSNQPQHF TGTGCCAGCAGTGAAGAGAGAGATTATAGCAATCAGCCCCAGCATTTT
TRBJ1-2 TRBV6-6 NA NA CASSQGPSRVYGYTF TGTGCCAGCAGTCAAGGCCCTAGTAGAGTCTATGGCTACACCTTC
TRBJ2-5 TRBV29-1 few TRBD2 CSVPPSLAGGNLETQYF TGCAGCGTTCCACCGTCACTAGCGGGGGGCAACCTGGAGACCCAGTACTTC
TRBJ1-2 TRBV9 few NA CASSVAAGALHSGYTF TGTGCCAGCAGCGTAGCGGCGGGGGCGCTCCACAGCGGCTACACCTTC
TRBJ1-3 TRBV30 NA NA CAWSQISGNTIYF TGTGCCTGGAGTCAGATCTCTGGAAACACCATATATTTT
TRBJ2-1 TRBV10-3 NA TRBD2 CAIRGSGGSSSYNEQFF TGTGCCATCAGGGGGAGCGGGGGGTCTAGCTCCTACAATGAGCAGTTCTTC
TRBJ2-3 TRBV2 few TRBD2 CASSEGLAEVDTQYF TGTGCCAGCAGTGAAGGACTAGCGGAGGTAGATACGCAGTATTTT
TRBJ2-1 TRBV18 NA TRBD2 CASSPRASGTYNEQFF TGTGCCAGCTCACCACGGGCTAGCGGGACGTACAATGAGCAGTTCTTC
TRBJ2-5 TRBV5-1 NA TRBD2 CASTVAGGGQETQYF TGCGCCAGTACCGTAGCGGGGGGAGGACAAGAGACCCAGTACTTC
TRBJ2-3 TRBV5-6 few NA CASSLSDTQYF TGTGCCAGCAGCTTAAGCGATACGCAGTATTTT
TRBJ2-2 TRBV5-1 NA NA CASSIGGGIAGELFF TGCGCCAGCAGCATTGGCGGGGGCATCGCCGGGGAGCTGTTTTTT
TRBJ1-6 TRBV9 NA NA CASSAGGQNFSPLHF TGTGCCAGCAGCGCCGGCGGACAGAATTTTTCACCCCTCCACTTT
TRBJ1-3 TRBV7-2 few NA CASAGVGRGNSGNTIYF TGTGCCAGCGCTGGGGTTGGAAGGGGGAATTCGGGAAACACCATATATTTT
TRBJ1-1 TRBV7-2 NA NA CASRPTGINTEAFF TGTGCCAGCAGACCCACAGGGATTAACACTGAAGCTTTCTTT
TRBJ2-3 TRBV9 NA NA CASSVTSGGTDTQYF TGTGCCAGCAGCGTAACGAGCGGAGGCACAGATACGCAGTATTTT
TRBJ2-5 TRBV7-2 NA NA CASSLSGEETQYF TGTGCCAGCAGCTTGTCTGGGGAAGAGACCCAGTACTTC
TRBJ1-1 TRBV7-9 few NA CASSLAYGTGNTEAFF TGTGCCAGCAGCTTAGCGTATGGGACTGGTAACACTGAAGCTTTCTTT
TRBJ1-2 TRBV6-5 NA TRBD1 CASSYGTENYGYTF TGTGCCAGCAGTTACGGGACAGAGAACTATGGCTACACCTTC
TRBJ2-5 TRBV6-1 NA NA CANAQGETQYF TGTGCTAACGCCCAGGGAGAGACCCAGTACTTC
TRBJ1-6 TRBV6-6 few TRBD1 CASRTQTGVNSPLHF TGTGCCAGCAGGACGCAGACAGGGGTGAATTCACCCCTCCACTTT
TRBJ2-7 TRBV7-9 NA TRBD2 CASSPPGREGIYEQYF TGTGCCAGCAGCCCTCCGGGGAGGGAAGGGATCTACGAGCAGTACTTC
TRBJ2-3 TRBV10-1 NA TRBD2 CASSRSGVPDTQYF TGCGCCAGCAGTCGTAGCGGGGTCCCAGATACGCAGTATTTT
TRBJ2-5 TRBV5-1 few NA CASSLGVQETQYF TGCGCCAGCAGCTTGGGGGTCCAAGAGACCCAGTACTTC
TRBJ2-6 TRBV29-1 NA NA CSVQSRSGANVLTF TGCAGCGTTCAATCTCGCTCTGGGGCCAACGTCCTGACTTTC
TRBJ1-2 TRBV5-4 few TRBD1 CASSLAVGTGEDYGYTF TGTGCCAGCAGCTTGGCTGTAGGGACAGGGGAGGACTATGGCTACACCTTC
TRBJ1-2 TRBV6-5 NA TRBD1 CASSQGDRGYTF TGTGCCAGCAGCCAGGGGGATCGGGGCTACACCTTC
TRBJ2-1 TRBV7-3 NA TRBD2 CASSRGGAPNEQFF TGTGCCAGCAGCCGGGGAGGGGCGCCTAATGAGCAGTTCTTC
TRBJ1-3 TRBV7-8 few NA CASSRGGLPGNTIYF TGTGCCAGCAGTCGAGGAGGGTTACCTGGAAACACCATATATTTT